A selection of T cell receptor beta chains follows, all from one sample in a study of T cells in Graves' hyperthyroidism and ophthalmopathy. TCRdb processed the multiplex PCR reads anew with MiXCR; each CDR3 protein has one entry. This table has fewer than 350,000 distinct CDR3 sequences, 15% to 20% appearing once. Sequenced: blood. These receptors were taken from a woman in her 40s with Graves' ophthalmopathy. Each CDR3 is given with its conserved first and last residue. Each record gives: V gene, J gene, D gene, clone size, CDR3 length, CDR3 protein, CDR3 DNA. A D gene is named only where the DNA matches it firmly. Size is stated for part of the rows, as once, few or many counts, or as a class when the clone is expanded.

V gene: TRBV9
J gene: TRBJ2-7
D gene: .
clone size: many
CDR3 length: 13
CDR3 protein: CASSVAGGNEQYF
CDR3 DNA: TGTGCCAGCAGCGTAGCCGGCGGCAACGAGCAGTACTTC

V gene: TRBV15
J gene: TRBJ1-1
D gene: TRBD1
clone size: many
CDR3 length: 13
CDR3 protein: CATSIGGQGRAFF
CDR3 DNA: TGTGCCACCAGCATTGGGGGACAGGGGAGGGCTTTCTTT

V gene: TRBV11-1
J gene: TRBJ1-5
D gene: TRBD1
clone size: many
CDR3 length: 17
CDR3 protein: CASSHWGGQGLNQPQHF
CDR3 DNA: TGTGCCAGCAGCCATTGGGGGGGACAGGGGCTCAATCAGCCCCAGCATTTT

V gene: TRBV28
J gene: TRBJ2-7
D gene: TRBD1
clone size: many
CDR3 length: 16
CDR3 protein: CASSLADREISYEQYF
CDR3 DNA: TGTGCCAGCAGTTTGGCCGACAGGGAAATATCCTACGAGCAGTACTTC

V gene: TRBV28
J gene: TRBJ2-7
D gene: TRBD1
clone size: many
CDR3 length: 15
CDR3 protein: CASRKNYRGLREQYF
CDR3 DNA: TGTGCCAGCAGGAAGAACTACAGGGGTCTAAGGGAGCAGTACTTC

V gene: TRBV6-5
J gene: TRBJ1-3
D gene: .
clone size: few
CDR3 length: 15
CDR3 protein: CASSYSEGLGNTIYF
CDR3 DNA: TGTGCCAGCAGTTACTCAGAAGGGCTTGGAAACACCATATATTTT

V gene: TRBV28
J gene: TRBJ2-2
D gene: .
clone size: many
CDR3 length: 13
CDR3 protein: CASSPGDTGELFF
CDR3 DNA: TGTGCCAGCAGTCCCGGAGACACCGGGGAGCTGTTTTTT

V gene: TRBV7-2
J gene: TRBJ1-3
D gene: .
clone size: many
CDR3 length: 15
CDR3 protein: CASSRDGVGGNTIYF
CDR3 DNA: TGTGCCAGCAGCCGAGACGGGGTTGGAGGAAACACCATATATTTT

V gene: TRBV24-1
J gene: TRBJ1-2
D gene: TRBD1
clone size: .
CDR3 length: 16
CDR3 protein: CATSDSRQGASKGYTF
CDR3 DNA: TGTGCCACCAGTGATTCAAGGCAGGGGGCTTCGAAAGGCTACACCTTC

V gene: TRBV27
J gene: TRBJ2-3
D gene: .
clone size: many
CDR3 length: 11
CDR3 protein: CASSLYNTQYF
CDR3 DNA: TGTGCCAGCAGTTTATATAATACGCAGTATTTT

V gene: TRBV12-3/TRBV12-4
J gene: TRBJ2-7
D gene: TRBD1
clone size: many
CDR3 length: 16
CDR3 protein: CASSLGVGTGGYEQYF
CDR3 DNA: TGTGCCAGCAGTTTGGGGGTAGGGACAGGGGGCTACGAGCAGTACTTC

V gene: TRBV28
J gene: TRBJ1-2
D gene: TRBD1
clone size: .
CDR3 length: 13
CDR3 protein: CASSRAGTEDDRF
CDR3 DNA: TGTGCCAGCAGCCGCGCCGGGACAGAGGACGACCGATTC

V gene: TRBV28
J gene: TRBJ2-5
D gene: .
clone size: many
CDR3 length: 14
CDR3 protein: CASTGAGSPETQYF
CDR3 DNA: TGTGCCAGCACCGGAGCAGGGTCCCCTGAGACCCAGTACTTC

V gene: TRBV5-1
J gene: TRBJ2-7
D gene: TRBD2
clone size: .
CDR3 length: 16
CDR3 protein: CASSLELAGAKDEQYF
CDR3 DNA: TGCGCCAGCAGCTTGGAACTAGCGGGAGCGAAGGACGAGCAGTACTTC

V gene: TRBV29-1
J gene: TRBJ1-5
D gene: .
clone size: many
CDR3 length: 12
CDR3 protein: CSVVMENQPQHF
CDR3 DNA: TGCAGCGTTGTAATGGAGAATCAGCCCCAGCATTTT

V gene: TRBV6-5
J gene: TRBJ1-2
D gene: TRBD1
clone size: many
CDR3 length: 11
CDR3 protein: CASSFLGQGIF
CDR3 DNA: TGTGCCAGCAGTTTTTTAGGACAGGGGATATTC

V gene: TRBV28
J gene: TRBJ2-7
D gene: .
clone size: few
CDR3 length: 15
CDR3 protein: CASSLYQKRAYEQYF
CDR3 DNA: TGTGCCAGCAGTTTATATCAAAAGCGGGCCTACGAGCAGTACTTC

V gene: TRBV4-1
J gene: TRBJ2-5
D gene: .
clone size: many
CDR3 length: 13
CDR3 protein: CASSQDRRETQYF
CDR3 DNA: TGCGCCAGCAGCCAAGATCGGCGGGAGACCCAGTACTTC

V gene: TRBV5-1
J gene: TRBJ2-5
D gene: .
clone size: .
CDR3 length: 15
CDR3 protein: CASSLVGGFQETQYF
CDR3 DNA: TGCGCCAGCAGCTTGGTCGGGGGATTCCAAGAGACCCAGTACTTC

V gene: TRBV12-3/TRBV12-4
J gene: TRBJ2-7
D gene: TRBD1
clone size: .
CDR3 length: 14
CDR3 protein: CASSTRTGGGEQYF
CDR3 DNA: TGTGCCAGCAGTACCCGGACAGGGGGCGGCGAGCAGTACTTC

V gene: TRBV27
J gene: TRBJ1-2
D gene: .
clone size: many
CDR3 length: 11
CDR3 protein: CASGGNYGYTF
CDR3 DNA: TGTGCCAGCGGGGGGAACTATGGCTACACCTTC

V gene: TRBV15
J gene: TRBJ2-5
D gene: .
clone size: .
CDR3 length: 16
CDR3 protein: CATSRDPGTVKETQYF
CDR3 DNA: TGTGCCACCAGCAGAGATCCTGGAACAGTTAAAGAGACCCAGTACTTC

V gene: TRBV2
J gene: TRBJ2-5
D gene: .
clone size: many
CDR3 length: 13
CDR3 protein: CASRRDTQETQYF
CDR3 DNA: TGTGCCAGCAGACGGGACACCCAAGAGACCCAGTACTTC

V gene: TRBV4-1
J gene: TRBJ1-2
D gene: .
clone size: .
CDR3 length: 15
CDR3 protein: CASSQDKTRGYGYTF
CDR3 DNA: TGCGCCAGCAGCCAAGATAAGACCAGAGGCTATGGCTACACCTTC

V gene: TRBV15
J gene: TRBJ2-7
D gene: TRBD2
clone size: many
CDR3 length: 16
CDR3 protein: CATGREFGLAIYEQYF
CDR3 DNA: TGTGCCACCGGCAGAGAATTCGGACTAGCGATTTATGAGCAGTACTTC

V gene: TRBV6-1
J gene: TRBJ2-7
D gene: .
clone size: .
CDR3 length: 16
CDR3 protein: CASSEAQGPVSYEQYF
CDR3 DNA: TGTGCCAGCAGTGAAGCGCAAGGCCCAGTCTCCTACGAGCAGTACTTC

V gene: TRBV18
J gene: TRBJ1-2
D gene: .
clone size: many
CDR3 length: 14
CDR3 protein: CASSPGGNQRGYTF
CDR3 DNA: TGTGCCAGCTCGCCAGGCGGGAATCAGCGAGGCTACACCTTC

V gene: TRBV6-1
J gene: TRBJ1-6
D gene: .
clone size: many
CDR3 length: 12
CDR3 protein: CATRDHRSPLHF
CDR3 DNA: TGTGCCACGAGGGATCACCGCTCACCCCTCCACTTT

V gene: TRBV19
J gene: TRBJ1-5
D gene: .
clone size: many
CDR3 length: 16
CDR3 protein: CASRRTALYSNQPQHF
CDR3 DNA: TGTGCCAGTAGACGGACTGCACTTTATAGCAATCAGCCCCAGCATTTT

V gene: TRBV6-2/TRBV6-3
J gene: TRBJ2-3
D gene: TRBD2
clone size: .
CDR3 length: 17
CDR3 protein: CASSYSRLAGGTDTQYF
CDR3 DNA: TGTGCCAGCAGTTACTCGAGACTAGCGGGAGGCACAGATACGCAGTATTTT

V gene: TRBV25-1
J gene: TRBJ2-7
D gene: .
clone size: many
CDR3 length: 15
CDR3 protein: CASSEFFGGNEEQYF
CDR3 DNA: TGTGCCAGCAGTGAATTCTTTGGCGGGAATGAAGAGCAGTACTTC

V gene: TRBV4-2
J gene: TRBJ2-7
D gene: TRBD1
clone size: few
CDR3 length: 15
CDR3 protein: CASSQADRGINEQYF
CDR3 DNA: TGTGCCAGCAGCCAAGCGGACAGGGGGATCAACGAGCAGTACTTC

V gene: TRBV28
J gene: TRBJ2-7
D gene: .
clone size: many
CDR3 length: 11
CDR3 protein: CASRGLAEQYF
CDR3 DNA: TGTGCCAGCAGGGGTTTAGCCGAGCAGTACTTC

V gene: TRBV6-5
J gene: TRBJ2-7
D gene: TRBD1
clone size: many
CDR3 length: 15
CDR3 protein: CASSYYQGASYEQYF
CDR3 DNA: TGTGCCAGCAGTTACTACCAGGGGGCTTCCTACGAGCAGTACTTC

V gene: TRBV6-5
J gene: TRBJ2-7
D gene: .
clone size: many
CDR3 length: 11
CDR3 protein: CATADLYEQYF
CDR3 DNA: TGTGCCACAGCGGACCTCTACGAGCAGTACTTC

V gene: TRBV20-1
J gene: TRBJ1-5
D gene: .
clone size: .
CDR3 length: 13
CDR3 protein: CSATGGSGQPQHF
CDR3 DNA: TGCAGCGCCACGGGGGGCTCCGGACAGCCCCAGCATTTT

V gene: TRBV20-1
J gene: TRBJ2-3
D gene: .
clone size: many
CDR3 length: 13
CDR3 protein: CSASKLGPDTQYF
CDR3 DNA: TGCAGTGCTTCGAAACTAGGACCAGATACGCAGTATTTT

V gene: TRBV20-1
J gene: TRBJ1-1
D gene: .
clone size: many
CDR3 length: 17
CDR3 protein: CSARPGPGSGGGTEAFF
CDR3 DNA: TGCAGTGCTAGACCAGGGCCCGGAAGTGGAGGGGGCACTGAAGCTTTCTTT

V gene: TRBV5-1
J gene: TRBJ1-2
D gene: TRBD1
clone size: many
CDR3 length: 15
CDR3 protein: CTSSLAPQGNYGYTF
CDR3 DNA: TGCACCAGCAGCTTGGCTCCACAGGGGAACTATGGCTACACCTTC

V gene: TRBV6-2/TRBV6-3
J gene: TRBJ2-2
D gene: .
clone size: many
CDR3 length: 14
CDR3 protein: CAGSRTANTGELFF
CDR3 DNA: TGTGCCGGCAGTCGGACAGCGAACACCGGGGAGCTGTTTTTT

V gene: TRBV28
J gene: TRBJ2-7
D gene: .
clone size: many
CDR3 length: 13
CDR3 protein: CASSSRRSYEQYF
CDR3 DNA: TGTGCCAGCAGTTCTCGCAGGTCCTACGAGCAGTACTTC

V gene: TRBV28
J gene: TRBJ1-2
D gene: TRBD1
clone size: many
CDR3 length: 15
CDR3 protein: CASRPTGKGVYGYTF
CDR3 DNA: TGTGCCAGCAGACCGACAGGGAAAGGGGTCTATGGCTACACCTTC

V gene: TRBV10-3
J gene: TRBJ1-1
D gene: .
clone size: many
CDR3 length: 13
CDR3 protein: CAINGSPNTEAFF
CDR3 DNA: TGTGCCATTAACGGCAGCCCGAACACTGAAGCTTTCTTT

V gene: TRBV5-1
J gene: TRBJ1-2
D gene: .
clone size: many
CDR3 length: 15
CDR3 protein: CAGSLSPGINYGYTF
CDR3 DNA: TGCGCCGGCAGCTTGTCACCCGGGATTAACTATGGCTACACCTTC

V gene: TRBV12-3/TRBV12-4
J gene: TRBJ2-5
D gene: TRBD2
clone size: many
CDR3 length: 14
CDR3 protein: CASSVTSGGETQYF
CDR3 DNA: TGTGCCAGCAGTGTGACTAGCGGGGGGGAGACCCAGTACTTC

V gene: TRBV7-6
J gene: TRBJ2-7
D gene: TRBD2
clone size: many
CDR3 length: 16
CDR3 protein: CASSPGRLADNYEQYF
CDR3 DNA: TGTGCCAGCAGCCCCGGCAGGCTAGCGGACAACTACGAGCAGTACTTC

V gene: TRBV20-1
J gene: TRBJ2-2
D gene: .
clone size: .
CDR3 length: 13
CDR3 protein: CSAGQANTGELFF
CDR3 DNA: TGCAGTGCAGGGCAGGCGAACACCGGGGAGCTGTTTTTT

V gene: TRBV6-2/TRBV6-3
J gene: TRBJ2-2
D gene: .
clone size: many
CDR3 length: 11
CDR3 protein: CASSHTGELFF
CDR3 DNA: TGTGCCAGCAGTCACACCGGGGAGCTGTTTTTT

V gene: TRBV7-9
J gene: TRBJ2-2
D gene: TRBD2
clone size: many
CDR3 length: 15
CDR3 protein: CASSPGLDLTGELFF
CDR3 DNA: TGTGCCAGCAGCCCCGGACTAGACCTCACCGGGGAGCTGTTTTTT

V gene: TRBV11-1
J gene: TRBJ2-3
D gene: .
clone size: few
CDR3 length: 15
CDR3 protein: CASSSRQAFTDTQYF
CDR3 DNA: TGTGCCAGCAGCTCCCGACAGGCCTTCACAGATACGCAGTATTTT

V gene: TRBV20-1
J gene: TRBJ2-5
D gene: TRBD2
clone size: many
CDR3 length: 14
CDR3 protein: CSAPGGGWTETQYF
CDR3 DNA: TGCAGTGCCCCGGGGGGGGGATGGACGGAGACCCAGTACTTC

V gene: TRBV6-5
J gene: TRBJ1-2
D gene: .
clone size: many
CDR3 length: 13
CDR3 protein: CASSNQGTYGYTF
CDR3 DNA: TGTGCCAGCAGTAACCAGGGAACCTATGGCTACACCTTC

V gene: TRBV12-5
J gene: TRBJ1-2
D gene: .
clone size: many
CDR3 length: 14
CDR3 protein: CASGLTTTRYGYTF
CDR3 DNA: TGTGCTAGTGGTTTGACTACCACCCGGTATGGCTACACCTTC

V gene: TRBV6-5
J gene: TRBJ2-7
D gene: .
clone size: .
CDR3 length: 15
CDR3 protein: CASSYGSRVTYEQYF
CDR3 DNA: TGTGCCAGCAGTTACGGGAGCAGGGTCACCTACGAGCAGTACTTC

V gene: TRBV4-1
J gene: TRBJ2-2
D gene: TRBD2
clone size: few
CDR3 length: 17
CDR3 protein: CASSQGGREGDTGELFF
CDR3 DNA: TGCGCCAGCAGCCAAGGTGGGCGGGAGGGCGACACCGGGGAGCTGTTTTTT

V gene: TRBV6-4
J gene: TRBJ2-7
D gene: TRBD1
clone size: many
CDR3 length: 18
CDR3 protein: CASSRETGGVSIVYEQYF
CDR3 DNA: TGTGCCAGCAGTAGGGAAACAGGGGGCGTGAGTATAGTTTACGAGCAGTACTTC

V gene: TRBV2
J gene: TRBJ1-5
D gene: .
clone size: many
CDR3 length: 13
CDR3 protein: CASSAESGQPQHF
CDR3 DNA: TGTGCCAGCTCGGCTGAGTCGGGGCAGCCCCAGCATTTT

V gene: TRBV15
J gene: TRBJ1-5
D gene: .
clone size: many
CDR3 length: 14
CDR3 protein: CATSSPGLGQPQHF
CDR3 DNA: TGTGCCACCAGCAGCCCAGGGTTAGGTCAGCCCCAGCATTTT

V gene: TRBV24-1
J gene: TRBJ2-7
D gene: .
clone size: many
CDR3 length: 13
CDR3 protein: CATSRPGSREQYF
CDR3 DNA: TGTGCCACCAGCCGCCCAGGGTCCCGCGAGCAGTACTTC